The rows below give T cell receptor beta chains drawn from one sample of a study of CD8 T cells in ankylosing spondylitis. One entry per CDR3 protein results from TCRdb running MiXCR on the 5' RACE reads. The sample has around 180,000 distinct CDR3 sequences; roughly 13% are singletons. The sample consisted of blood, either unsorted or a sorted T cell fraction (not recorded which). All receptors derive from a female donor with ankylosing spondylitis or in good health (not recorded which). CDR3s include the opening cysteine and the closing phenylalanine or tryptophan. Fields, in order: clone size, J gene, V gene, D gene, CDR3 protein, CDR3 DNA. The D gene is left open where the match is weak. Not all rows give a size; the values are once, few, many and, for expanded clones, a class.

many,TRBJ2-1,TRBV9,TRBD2,CASSPDRGGYNEQFF,TGTGCCAGCAGCCCCGACCGGGGGGGTTACAATGAGCAGTTCTTC
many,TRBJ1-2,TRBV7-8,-,CASSLDRAYGYTF,TGTGCCAGCAGCTTAGACAGGGCCTATGGCTACACCTTC
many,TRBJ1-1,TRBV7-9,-,CASRLLGLTGRSTEAFF,TGTGCCAGCAGATTATTGGGGCTGACCGGCCGGAGCACTGAAGCTTTCTTT
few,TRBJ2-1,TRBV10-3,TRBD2,CAIRRTGGEYEQFF,TGTGCCATCAGGAGGACCGGGGGGGAGTATGAGCAGTTCTTC
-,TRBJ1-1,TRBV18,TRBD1,CASSPSTGVGRAFF,TGTGCCAGCTCACCATCGACAGGGGTAGGGCGAGCTTTCTTT
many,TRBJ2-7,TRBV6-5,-,CASSFGTGSYEQYF,TGTGCCAGCAGTTTCGGGACTGGGTCCTACGAGCAGTACTTC
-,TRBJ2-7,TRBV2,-,CASSEASGPMVRQYF,TGTGCCAGCAGTGAAGCTTCCGGACCGATGGTGCGGCAGTACTTC
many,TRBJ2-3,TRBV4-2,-,CASSRFSASRGTDTQYF,TGTGCCAGCAGCCGTTTCTCGGCTAGCCGCGGCACAGATACGCAGTATTTT
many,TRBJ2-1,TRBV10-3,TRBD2,CAVSGTSGRNEQFF,TGTGCCGTCTCCGGGACTAGCGGGAGAAATGAGCAGTTCTTC
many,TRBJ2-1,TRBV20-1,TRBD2,CSAAMGTRNNEQFF,TGCAGTGCTGCAATGGGGACTAGAAACAATGAGCAGTTCTTC
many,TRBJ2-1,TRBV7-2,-,CASSPRRGATGNEQFF,TGTGCCAGCAGCCCGCGGAGGGGTGCTACGGGCAATGAGCAGTTCTTC
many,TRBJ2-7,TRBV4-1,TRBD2,CASSQGTAGVAYEQYF,TGCGCCAGCAGCCAAGGAACAGCGGGAGTTGCCTACGAGCAGTACTTC
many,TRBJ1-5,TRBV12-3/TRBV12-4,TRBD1,CASSFEGTGQKGQPQHF,TGTGCCAGCAGTTTCGAAGGGACAGGGCAAAAGGGCCAGCCCCAGCATTTT
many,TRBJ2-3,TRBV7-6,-,CASSSVADATDTQYF,TGTGCCAGCAGCTCAGTGGCGGACGCCACAGATACGCAGTATTTT
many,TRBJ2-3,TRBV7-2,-,CASSSSGLSTDTQYF,TGTGCCAGCAGCTCATCGGGACTCAGCACAGATACGCAGTATTTT
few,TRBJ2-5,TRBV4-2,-,CASSQESIGSEETQYF,TGTGCCAGCAGCCAAGAATCGATCGGGTCTGAAGAGACCCAGTACTTC